The clone carrying this T cell receptor beta chain was counted between two and nine times. The antigen is not known. This entry belongs to a study of CD8 T cells in ankylosing spondylitis. TCRdb independently ran MiXCR on the 5' RACE reads; one entry per CDR3 protein. The sample has about 540,000 distinct CDR3 sequences; roughly 13% are singletons. Study-wide findings and caveats: What seemed typical of ankylosing spondylitis blood was a TCR beta motif built from fewer than ten highly homologous variants.

The specimen sequenced was blood, either unsorted or a sorted T cell fraction (not recorded which). This sequence was found in a male donor with ankylosing spondylitis.

The CDR3 DNA reads TGTGCCAGCAGTTTCTACACCCGGTCCCTGGGTTCACCCCTCCACTTT. Its translation is CASSFYTRSLGSPLHF. The chain combines TRBV12-3 or TRBV12-4 with TRBJ1-6; the D is unclear. Trimming left V 3 bases short and J 9 bases short, with 18 bases between. The length of the CDR3 is 16 residues.